This is a list of T cell receptor beta chains from one sample in a study of OX40 agonist ivuxolimab in advanced cancers. Some clones are missing from TCRdb's copy, which holds only in-frame ones; the method was immunoSEQ multiplex PCR. Of just over 70,000 clones in the sample, 84% were seen once. The sequenced sample was CD4+ or CD8+ T cells sorted from blood, obtained in a trial of the OX40 agonist ivuxolimab. The receptors derive from an adult with an advanced solid tumor such as melanoma, head and neck, liver or kidney cancer. CDR3s include the opening cysteine and the closing phenylalanine or tryptophan. A D gene is named only where the DNA matches it firmly.

TRBD1 TRBV5-1 CASSETGVTDTQYF
NA TRBV7-9 CASSSAGGGGYTF
NA TRBV28 CASSLVRGENTEAFF
TRBD1 TRBV5-1 CASSIGTARETQYF
NA TRBV29-1 CSVTRVYNEQFF
NA TRBV10-3 CAISERTPHNSPLHF
TRBD1 TRBV19 CASSPLSGQGSVEAFF
NA TRBV6-1 CASSSGRNNQPQHF
NA TRBV7-7 CASSSYRLEETQYF
TRBD1 TRBV29-1 CSAAYRQGPYEQYF
NA TRBV7-2 CASSLAHGTSNSPLHF
NA TRBV28 CATGGLYEKLFF
TRBD2 TRBV5-4 CASSLGGGAGGPLETQYF
TRBD2 TRBV11-1 CASNPRTSGEIDTQYF
TRBD1 TRBV6-5 CASSLGQIQETQYF
TRBD1 TRBV2 CASSLGQVNNEQFF
TRBD1 TRBV11-2 CASSLVTGTTDTQYF
TRBD1 TRBV7-8 CASSLALGTVGNTEAFF
TRBD1 TRBV18 CASSPRVQGVSEQYF
NA TRBV19 CASSRGVEETQYF
TRBD2 TRBV30 CAWSVPSGRIGERSYNEQFF
NA TRBV15 CATSRDGQSTDTQYF
NA TRBV7-8 CASASEGNQPQHF
NA TRBV5-5 CASSPEGRGYEKLFF
NA TRBV4-1 CASSTRTGNEKLFF
NA TRBV4-3 CASSQGSFSTDTQYF
NA TRBV28 CASSQAGGYTF
TRBD2 TRBV6-5 CASSRGGSTDTQYF
TRBD1 TRBV2 CASSEGTGGLATEAFF
NA TRBV7-9 CASSPDGRADTQYF
TRBD1 TRBV6-1 CASSQIQGSGELFF
NA TRBV27 CASSESPGNTIYF
TRBD1 TRBV30 CAWSVRIPGGQETQYF
NA TRBV6-5 CASRKTGAGYNEQFF
TRBD2 TRBV27 CASSKLSGSTDTQYF
TRBD2 TRBV5-1 CASSLMGLAVTGELFF
NA TRBV18 CASSPTMGEQYF
TRBD1 TRBV7-9 CASSLGTGTGGLFKAFF
TRBD1 TRBV19 CASSRAGTGSRAYEQYF
TRBD1 TRBV5-5 CASSLGGQPSNYGYTF
NA TRBV10-3 CAIGSDRSSYNEQFF
NA TRBV9 CASSPRRAGANVLTF
NA TRBV5-1 CASSTLQGRGYGYTF
NA TRBV2 CASNQGGQETQYF
NA TRBV10-3 CAVNQEGNQPQHF
TRBD1 TRBV11-3 CASSLATGNEQFF